This is a list of T cell receptor beta chains from one sample in a study of neurological immune-mediated disorders. TCRdb re-analysed the 5' RACE reads in MiXCR, keeping a single row per CDR3 protein. Of 85,000 to 90,000 distinct CDR3 sequences listed, roughly 3.5% are singletons. The sequencing input was PBMCs. Source of these receptors: a woman aged 45-60 years with multiple sclerosis. Each CDR3 is given with its conserved first and last residue. The D gene is left open where the match is weak. The size field reads once, few or many counts, or a class when the clone is expanded.

v_gene	d_gene	j_gene	abundance	CDR3aa	CDR3nt
TRBV18	NA	TRBJ2-1	many	CASSGARDTFYNEQFF	TGTGCCAGCTCAGGGGCTCGGGACACCTTTTACAATGAGCAGTTCTTC
TRBV12-3/TRBV12-4	NA	TRBJ2-2	many	CASSLSGWGRETGELFF	TGTGCCAGCAGTTTAAGTGGATGGGGTAGGGAGACCGGGGAGCTGTTTTTT
TRBV20-1	NA	TRBJ2-7	many	CSARDEDGTYEQYF	TGCAGTGCTAGAGATGAGGACGGTACCTACGAGCAGTACTTC
TRBV5-1	TRBD1	TRBJ2-7	few	CASSLRQGAVEQYF	TGCGCCAGCAGCTTGCGACAGGGGGCGGTCGAGCAGTACTTC
TRBV6-5	NA	TRBJ1-1	many	CASSYASRGLNTEAFF	TGTGCCAGCAGTTACGCCTCGCGAGGTTTGAACACTGAAGCTTTCTTT
TRBV5-1	NA	TRBJ1-1	many	CASSPGGKGRAFF	TGCGCCAGCAGCCCTGGGGGGAAGGGAAGGGCTTTCTTT
TRBV5-1	TRBD1	TRBJ2-7	many	CASINKPGQNYEQYF	TGCGCCAGCATAAACAAACCGGGACAGAACTACGAGCAGTACTTC
TRBV7-9	NA	TRBJ1-1	many	CASSSAPEAFF	TGTGCCAGCAGCTCCGCCCCTGAAGCTTTCTTT
TRBV2	TRBD2	TRBJ2-3	many	CASSEKRGGPHTQYF	TGTGCCAGCAGTGAGAAGCGGGGGGGCCCCCATACGCAGTATTTT
TRBV5-1	NA	TRBJ2-7	many	CASSPYGQGLTYEQYF	TGCGCCAGCAGCCCATACGGTCAGGGGCTCACCTACGAGCAGTACTTC
TRBV5-1	NA	TRBJ2-5	many	CASSRSPGSEAETQYF	TGCGCCAGCAGCAGAAGTCCGGGATCGGAGGCGGAGACCCAGTACTTC
TRBV5-1	TRBD1	TRBJ1-4	many	CASSHGQGAIAEKLFF	TGCGCCAGCAGCCATGGACAGGGGGCGATAGCCGAAAAACTGTTTTTT
TRBV20-1	NA	TRBJ1-1	few	CSARDYTEAFF	TGCAGTGCTAGGGACTACACTGAAGCTTTCTTT
TRBV2	TRBD2	TRBJ2-2	many	CASRGLAGPRGTGELFF	TGTGCCAGCAGGGGACTAGCGGGGCCAAGGGGGACCGGGGAGCTGTTTTTT
TRBV6-2/TRBV6-3	NA	TRBJ1-2	many	CASSPRGPNYGYTF	TGTGCCAGCAGCCCCAGGGGACCCAACTATGGCTACACCTTC
TRBV6-5	TRBD1	TRBJ1-4	few	CASSYGTGAATNEKLFF	TGTGCCAGCAGTTACGGGACAGGGGCCGCAACTAATGAAAAACTGTTTTTT
TRBV4-3	NA	TRBJ1-1	few	CASSQGRHTRAFF	TGCGCCAGCAGCCAAGGCCGACATACCCGAGCTTTCTTT
TRBV7-2	NA	TRBJ1-5	many	CASSLGGFYQPQHF	TGTGCCAGCAGCTTAGGGGGGTTCTATCAGCCCCAGCATTTT
TRBV20-1	NA	TRBJ2-2	few	CSDRRTKTGELFF	TGCAGTGATAGAAGGACCAAGACCGGGGAGCTGTTTTTT
TRBV5-1	NA	TRBJ1-1	many	CASSLERGTEAFF	TGCGCCAGCAGCTTGGAGCGTGGGACTGAAGCTTTCTTT
TRBV21-1	NA	TRBJ1-4	many	CASSVRKRATNEKLFF	TGTGCCAGCTCAGTGCGGAAAAGAGCAACTAATGAAAAACTGTTTTTT
TRBV7-6	NA	TRBJ2-1	many	CASSPGASVNEQFF	TGTGCCAGCAGCCCAGGGGCAAGTGTCAATGAGCAGTTCTTC
TRBV3-1	NA	TRBJ1-1	few	CASSPRQGTEAFF	TGTGCCAGCAGCCCGCGCCAGGGTACTGAAGCTTTCTTT
TRBV11-2	NA	TRBJ2-7	few	CASSHLGTALYEQYF	TGTGCCAGCAGCCATTTAGGGACGGCACTCTACGAGCAGTACTTC
TRBV6-5	NA	TRBJ2-6	many	CASSSHSGANVLTF	TGTGCCAGCAGTTCACACTCTGGGGCCAACGTCCTGACTTTC
TRBV7-2	NA	TRBJ2-3	many	CASSLIIGDTPQYF	TGTGCCAGCAGCTTAATCATCGGGGACACGCCGCAGTATTTT
TRBV28	TRBD1	TRBJ2-4	many	CASSLGTGGDWNIQYF	TGTGCCAGCAGTTTGGGAACAGGGGGCGATTGGAACATTCAGTACTTC
TRBV6-6	NA	TRBJ1-1	many	CASSYPDGTEAFF	TGTGCCAGCAGTTACCCCGATGGCACTGAAGCTTTCTTT
TRBV5-1	TRBD2	TRBJ2-7	many	CASSLPELAGDKIYEQYF	TGCGCCAGCAGCCTTCCGGAGCTAGCGGGAGATAAAATATACGAGCAGTACTTC
TRBV20-1	TRBD1	TRBJ2-2	many	CSARWDRAPGELFF	TGCAGTGCTAGATGGGACAGGGCCCCCGGGGAGCTGTTTTTT
TRBV5-1	TRBD1	TRBJ2-3	many	CASSSAQDRTDTQYF	TGCGCCAGCAGCTCCGCGCAGGACAGGACAGATACGCAGTATTTT
TRBV20-1	NA	TRBJ1-5	many	CSATPWGAISNQPQHF	TGCAGTGCGACCCCCTGGGGGGCTATTAGCAATCAGCCCCAGCATTTT
TRBV12-3/TRBV12-4	NA	TRBJ1-2	many	CAISGQTRIYGYTF	TGTGCCATATCAGGACAGACCAGAATCTATGGCTACACCTTC
TRBV20-1	TRBD2	TRBJ2-5	many	CSARTSGGREETQYF	TGCAGTGCTAGGACTAGCGGGGGCCGGGAGGAGACCCAGTACTTC
TRBV14	NA	TRBJ1-1	many	CARGTNTEAFF	TGTGCCAGAGGAACGAACACTGAAGCTTTCTTT